This T cell receptor (beta chain) was sequenced for a study of blood T cell repertoires in COVID-19. At the level of the study: Specimens from acute and convalescent COVID-19 originated in the United States, Italy and Spain. T cells, B-cell-depleted T cells, or PBMCs supplied cDNA or gDNA.

This clone came up a few times. Profiling relied on immunoSEQ multiplex PCR, and the TCRdb table lists in-frame clones only, not all of them. This table holds approximately 50,000 clones, 60% to 85% found once. CDR3 size: 13 residues. The J gene is TRBJ1-5, the V gene TRBV21-1. TRBV21-1 is listed as a pseudogene. The material sequenced was peripheral blood. This TCR was sampled from a middle-aged man with active or convalescent COVID-19. CDR3 DNA sequence: TGTGCCACCTCGGGGGGGCTCAATCAGCCCCAGCATTTT. Amino acids: CATSGGLNQPQHF.